One sample yielded the 23 T cell receptor beta chains listed below, sequenced in a study of T cell responses to AZD1222 COVID-19 vaccine. TCRdb's copy holds only in-frame clones and misses some; the assay was immunoSEQ multiplex PCR. Found here are 150,000 or so clones, about 91% of them singletons; the top ten hold around 2.3%. The material was peripheral blood, obtained on day 0 of AZD1222 vaccination. These receptors originate from an adult in good health.

The V gene is TRBV4-2, the J gene TRBJ1-2; D might be TRBD1 (5 bases). This CDR3 has 15 residues. V lost 0 bases, J lost 0 bases, and 8 bases lay in between. Germline CDR1 reads LGHNA; CDR2 reads YNFKEQ. In DNA form, the CDR3 reads TGTGCCAGCAGCCAAGATCACAGGTCTAACTATGGCTACACCTTC. Translation: CASSQDHRSNYGYTF.

The V gene is TRBV3-1 (or the pseudogene TRBV3-2), the J gene TRBJ2-4; no clear D gene. The CDR3 runs 12 residues. Germline lookup yields CDR1 LGHDT and CDR2 YNNKEL (reference sequence). With 0 bases removed from V and 7 bases from J, the gap between germline ends came to 4 bases. CDR3 coding DNA: TGTGCCAGCAGCCAAGAAGGGAACATTCAGTACTTC. This codes for CASSQEGNIQYF.

This sequence joins TRBV27 and TRBJ1-3, with D possibly matching TRBD1 (6 bases). The germline V gene encodes CDR1 MNHEY and CDR2 SMNVEV (reference sequence). V lost 2 bases and J lost 5, with 19 bases in between. This CDR3 has 17 residues. CDR3 region: CASSLRRGGEVRNTIYF. The CDR3 region has the DNA TGTGCCAGCAGTTTACGGCGGGGGGGCGAAGTTAGAAACACCATATATTTT.

The chain combines TRBV7-9 with TRBJ2-5; D unclear. V shed 5 bases and J shed 7 bases, with 17 bases lying between them. CDR3 length equals 14 residues. The germline gives CDR1 SEHNR, CDR2 FQNEAQ (reference sequence). CDR3 sequence: CASSRIFEESTQYF. The CDR3 bases are TGTGCCAGCAGCCGCATCTTTGAGGAGTCGACCCAGTACTTC.

The V and J genes are TRBV11-2 and TRBJ2-2; D not certain. Germline V gene lookup returns CDR1 SGHAT and CDR2 FQNNGV. The CDR3 spans 11 residues. V gave up 3 bases and J gave up 6 bases, with 2 bases separating them. DNA of the CDR3: TGTGCCAGCAGCTTCCCCGGGGAGCTGTTTTTT. This codes for CASSFPGELFF.

The gene calls are TRBV6-5 and TRBJ2-7; D may be TRBD1 (6 bases). This CDR3 contains 13 residues. CDR1 MNHEY and CDR2 SVGAGI come from the germline V gene. Trimming cost V 8 bases and J 0 bases, with 11 bases left between them. CDR3 in DNA: TGTGCCAGCGGACGGGGACACTCCTACGAGCAGTACTTC. This gives the protein CASGRGHSYEQYF.

CDR3 protein: CASSVNRVPSTDTQYF. CDR3 coding DNA: TGCGCCAGCAGCGTCAACAGGGTTCCTAGCACAGATACGCAGTATTTT. This chain uses TRBV4-1 with TRBJ2-3, with D perhaps TRBD1 (6 bases). The germline CDR1 and CDR2 sequences are MGHRA and YSYEKL. The V gene lost 5 bases and the J gene lost 0 bases, with 15 bases spanning the gap. The CDR3 is 16 amino acids.

This chain joins TRBV7-3 and TRBJ2-1; D may be TRBD2 (7 bases). CDR3 size: 16 residues. Germline values: CDR1 SGHTA, CDR2 FQGTGA. V lost 5 bases and J lost 6, with 20 bases in between. The CDR3 nucleotides are TGTGCCAGCAGCCGACCCGAGCGGGGAGGGGGCAATGAGCAGTTCTTC. Translating it yields CASSRPERGGGNEQFF.

Comment on this clone: This same CDR3 is encoded by further DNA sequences in the sample. This chain connects TRBV7-9 to TRBJ1-1, with D possibly TRBD1 on 5 matching bases. The CDR3 runs 13 residues. Germline V gives CDR1 SEHNR, CDR2 FQNEAQ (reference sequence). The V end was cut by 5 bases, the J end by 2 bases, with 9 bases between. CDR3 bases: TGTGCCAGCAGCCTCGACAGTAACACTGAAGCTTTCTTT. The encoded protein is CASSLDSNTEAFF.

This chain links TRBV15 with TRBJ1-6; D gene uncertain. Germline-derived CDR1 and CDR2 are LNHNV and YYDKDF (reference sequence). Trimming shortened V by 0 bases and J by 8 bases, and 5 bases separated the two germline ends. The CDR3 runs 13 residues. The CDR3 sequence is CATSRDLDSPLHF. The CDR3 DNA reads TGTGCCACCAGCAGAGATTTGGATTCACCCCTCCACTTT.

This clone was found once. The chain employs TRBV6-2 or TRBV6-3 and TRBJ2-7, with 11 positions matching TRBD2. Germline CDR1 MNHEY, CDR2 SVGEGT. Trimming took 5 bases from V and 1 from J; bases not matched to a gene: 7. CDR3 length: 16 residues. In DNA, the CDR3 is TGTGCCAGCAGTAAGACTAGCGGGACCTTTTCCTACGAGCAGTACTTC. Protein product: CASSKTSGTFSYEQYF.

The genes are TRBV5-4 and TRBJ2-5; 9 bases are a match to TRBD1. Germline trimming cut 7 bases from V and 5 bases from J; bases unmatched to any gene: 9. This CDR3 region has 14 residues. The germline V gene has CDR1 SGHNT and CDR2 YYREEE (reference sequence). CDR3 protein: CASGNRGQHETQYF. The CDR3 bases are TGTGCCAGCGGCAACAGGGGGCAGCACGAGACCCAGTACTTC.

The chain links TRBV6-5 to TRBJ1-2, with D tentatively TRBD1 (6 bases). Germline assignment: CDR1 MNHEY and CDR2 SVGAGI. V shed 5 bases and J shed 12 bases, with 16 bases lying between them. The CDR3 has 12 amino acids. The CDR3 DNA reads as TGTGCCAGCAGTCCGGGGGGGGCAGGGCACACCTTC. Residues: CASSPGGAGHTF.

The CDR3 region has the DNA TGTGCCAGCAGCTCTTGGGGGGGGACCGGGGAGCTGTTTTTT. Encoded protein: CASSSWGGTGELFF. The chain has TRBV11-2 and TRBJ2-2; 7 positions agree with TRBD2. Trimming cost V 4 bases and J 5 bases; bases outside gene matches: 4. This CDR3 has 14 amino acids. Germline V gene data show CDR1 as SGHAT and CDR2 as FQNNGV.

The V gene is TRBV7-3, the J gene TRBJ2-7; TRBD1 matches 12 bases. This CDR3 is 14 amino acids long. Germline CDR1 reads SGHTA; CDR2 reads FQGTGA. V shed 4 bases and J 6 bases; nucleotides not matched to a gene: 4. The CDR3 loop is CASSSPGQGAEQYF. As DNA, the CDR3 is TGTGCCAGCAGCTCTCCGGGACAGGGGGCCGAGCAGTACTTC.

This chain links TRBV6-5 with TRBJ2-3, with 7 bases identical to TRBD2. Germline loops: CDR1 MNHEY, CDR2 SVGAGI. With 4 bases clipped from V and 8 bases from J, the junction kept 12 bases outside the gene matches. The CDR3 extends over 15 amino acids. CDR3 amino acids: CASSSSPGGPVTQYF. The CDR3 DNA reads as TGTGCCAGCAGTTCCTCGCCGGGAGGTCCCGTTACGCAGTATTTT.

The J gene is TRBJ2-2, the V gene TRBV11-2; D call uncertain. This CDR3 spans 17 amino acids. The germline gives CDR1 SGHAT, CDR2 FQNNGV. V was trimmed by 5 bases and J by 4 bases, leaving 20 bases between them. Here the CDR3 DNA reads TGTGCCAGCAGCCCGAGTGCTACGCCTTCCCTCACCGGGGAGCTGTTTTTT. Residues: CASSPSATPSLTGELFF.

The V call is TRBV9, the J call TRBJ2-3; a possible D gene is TRBD2 (6 bases). Germline assignment: CDR1 SGDLS and CDR2 YYNGEE. Trimming cost V 3 bases and J 2 bases, with 10 bases left between them. This CDR3 is built from 14 residues. CDR3 residues: CASSGGRLTDTQYF. The CDR3 region has the DNA TGTGCCAGCAGCGGGGGGAGGCTCACAGATACGCAGTATTTT.

J is TRBJ1-6 and V is TRBV19; a possible D gene is TRBD1 (5 bases). Germline CDR1 is LNHDA and CDR2 is SQIVND (reference sequence). V was clipped by 2 bases and J by 2 bases, with 7 bases between them. The CDR3 runs to 15 residues. In DNA form, the CDR3 reads TGTGCCAGTAGTATACAGGGCACCTATAATTCACCCCTCCACTTT. As protein: CASSIQGTYNSPLHF.

The CDR3 region is CASSPAWAEAFF. In DNA, the CDR3 is TGTGCCAGCAGCCCGGCTTGGGCTGAAGCTTTCTTT. The chain joins TRBV28 to TRBJ1-1; D gene ambiguous. The CDR3 is made up of 12 amino acids. V lost 6 bases and J lost 6, with 11 bases in between. Germline CDR1 and CDR2: MDHEN and SYDVKM.

This chain joins TRBV5-1 and TRBJ2-5; D is unresolved. The length of the CDR3 is 16 residues. V shed 1 base and J shed 1 base, with 14 bases lying between them. Germline assignment: CDR1 SGHRS and CDR2 YFSETQ. This CDR3 reads CASSLTVSGPQETQYF. DNA of the CDR3: TGCGCCAGCAGCTTGACCGTGTCCGGTCCCCAAGAGACCCAGTACTTC.

Only a few counts were recorded for this clone. The chain carries TRBV9 and TRBJ1-3, with 7 bases fitting TRBD1. In germline, CDR1 is SGDLS, CDR2 YYNGEE. The V segment lost 5 bases and the J segment 4 bases; nucleotides outside the gene matches: 6. This CDR3 is built from 14 residues. The CDR3 reads CASSQGGTGNTIYF. The CDR3 DNA follows: TGTGCCAGCAGTCAGGGGGGGACCGGAAACACCATATATTTT.

V usage is TRBV27 and J usage is TRBJ2-7; D is undetermined. V lost 1 base to trimming and J lost 2 bases, with 9 bases between them. Germline values: CDR1 MNHEY, CDR2 SMNVEV (reference sequence). CDR3 length: 14 amino acids. The CDR3 spells CASSLLGSAYEQYF. CDR3 nucleotides: TGTGCCAGCAGTTTATTGGGTTCCGCCTACGAGCAGTACTTC.